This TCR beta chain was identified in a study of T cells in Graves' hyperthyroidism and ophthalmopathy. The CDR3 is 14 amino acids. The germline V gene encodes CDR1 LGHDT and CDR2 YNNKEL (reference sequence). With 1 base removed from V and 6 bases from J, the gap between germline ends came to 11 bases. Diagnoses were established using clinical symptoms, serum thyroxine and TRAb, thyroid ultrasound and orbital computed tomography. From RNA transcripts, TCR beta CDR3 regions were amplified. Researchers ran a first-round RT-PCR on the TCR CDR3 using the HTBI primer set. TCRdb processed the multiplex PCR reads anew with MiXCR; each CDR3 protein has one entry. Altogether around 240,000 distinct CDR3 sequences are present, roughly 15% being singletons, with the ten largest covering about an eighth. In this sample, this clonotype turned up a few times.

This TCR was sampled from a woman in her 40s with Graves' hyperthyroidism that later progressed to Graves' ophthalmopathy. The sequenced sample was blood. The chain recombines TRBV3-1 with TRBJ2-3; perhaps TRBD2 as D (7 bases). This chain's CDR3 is CASSQAGGIDTQYF. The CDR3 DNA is TGTGCCAGCAGCCAAGCGGGGGGCATCGATACGCAGTATTTT.